Each of the 25 T cell receptor beta chains below was sequenced from the same sample in a study of shared clonotypes between healthy human individuals. Clones were sequenced by immunoSEQ multiplex PCR, and TCRdb holds only the in-frame ones, with some missing. The profile shows about 2.4 million clones, over 85% of them singletons. The source material was naive CD4+ T cells from PBMCs. Subset given: CD45RA+ positively selected. The receptors originated from a man between 18 and 35 years old in good health. Some clones in this sample may be carry-over from other donors' samples.

The CDR3 sequence: CASSLGQGASEQYF. In nucleotides, the CDR3 is TGCGCCAGCAGCTTGGGACAAGGTGCGTCCGAGCAGTACTTC. The chain has TRBV5-1 and TRBJ2-7; D call uncertain. The CDR3 totals 14 residues. V was pared by 0 bases and J by 6 bases, with 13 bases between. The V gene's germline CDR1 is SGHRS and CDR2 YFSETQ.

The chain combines TRBV9 with TRBJ2-7; maybe TRBD2 (6 bases). CDR1 is SGDLS and CDR2 is YYNGEE in the germline V gene. V was pared by 3 bases and J by 2 bases, with 12 bases between. The CDR3 has 14 residues. The CDR3 bases are TGTGCCAGCAGCGGTCGGGACTCAACCTACGAGCAGTACTTC. This gives the protein CASSGRDSTYEQYF. Full variable domain (rest looked up from reference TRBV9 and TRBJ2-7): DSGVTQTPKHLITATGQRVTLRCSPRSGDLSVYWYQQSLDQGLQFLIQYYNGEERAKGNILERFSAQQFPDLHSELNLSSLELGDSALYFCASSGRDSTYEQYFGPGTRLTVT.

This clone has a single count. The CDR3 here is CASWITRGSLPSSYNEQFF. As DNA, the CDR3 is TGTGCCAGCTGGATTACGAGAGGCTCTCTCCCGAGCTCCTACAATGAGCAGTTCTTC. V is TRBV5-4 and J is TRBJ2-1; no clear D. This CDR3 contains 19 residues. With 7 bases removed from V and 0 bases from J, the gap between germline ends came to 26 bases. Per germline, CDR1 SGHNT and CDR2 YYREEE (reference sequence).

The rearrangement uses TRBV2 and TRBJ1-2, with D possibly TRBD1 on 5 matching bases. Trimming removed 6 bases at V and 3 bases at J, with 14 bases between. Germline V gene lookup returns CDR1 SNHLY and CDR2 FYNNEI. The CDR3 has 14 amino acids. The DNA of the CDR3 is TGTGCCAGCAGATGGACAACGAAAGACTATGGCTACACCTTC. It encodes CASRWTTKDYGYTF. Full variable domain (rest looked up from reference TRBV2 and TRBJ1-2): EPEVTQTPSHQVTQMGQEVILRCVPISNHLYFYWYRQILGQKVEFLVSFYNNEISEKSEIFDDQFSVERPDGSNFTLKIRSTKLEDSAMYFCASRWTTKDYGYTFGSGTRLTVV.

A single count supports this clone. The CDR3 coding sequence is TGTGCCAGCAGCTTACGGGCGCTAGCGGGCTCCTACGAGCAGTACTTC. Translation gives CASSLRALAGSYEQYF. The chain is built from TRBV11-2 and TRBJ2-5, with 8 nucleotides matching TRBD2. The assigned J gene may be wrong: the sequence end matches TRBJ2-7 better. From germline, CDR1 is SGHAT and CDR2 FQNNGV. The CDR3 spans 16 residues.

The chain joins TRBV19 to TRBJ2-1, with D unresolved. From germline, CDR1 is LNHDA and CDR2 SQIVND (reference sequence). This CDR3 comprises 14 residues. Trimming shortened V by 1 base and J by 6 bases, and 10 bases separated the two germline ends. As DNA, the CDR3 is TGTGCCAGTAGTATAGTAGCTACGGGCAATGAGCAGTTCTTC. This codes for CASSIVATGNEQFF.

This clone is a singleton in its sample. The chain links TRBV5-1 to TRBJ1-6; possible D gene TRBD1, 6 bases. Germline V gene data show CDR1 as SGHRS and CDR2 as YFSETQ. This CDR3 region has 15 residues. With 4 bases removed from V and 8 bases from J, the gap between germline ends came to 16 bases. The CDR3: CASSTQGFGDSPLHF. The CDR3, as DNA: TGCGCCAGCAGCACACAGGGATTTGGGGATTCACCCCTCCACTTT.

This clone was counted a single time. The chain combines TRBV5-1 with TRBJ2-5; 9 positions agree with TRBD2. The germline gives CDR1 SGHRS, CDR2 YFSETQ. The CDR3 has 17 residues. J gave up 7 bases and V 5 bases, and 18 bases lay outside the gene matches. The CDR3 is CASRGVAGDRPQPTQYF. The CDR3 nucleotides read TGCGCCAGCAGAGGAGTAGCGGGAGATAGGCCCCAACCGACCCAGTACTTC.

This chain uses TRBV28 with TRBJ1-3, with 8 bases that match TRBD1. This CDR3 region has 17 residues. After removal of 1 base from V and 2 bases from J, the junction contained 7 bases not matched to a gene. Germline values: CDR1 MDHEN, CDR2 SYDVKM. CDR3 sequence (DNA): TGTGCCAGCAGTTTATCGGACAGGGTAATCGCTGGAAACACCATATATTTT. Encoded protein: CASSLSDRVIAGNTIYF.

The chain has TRBV6-8 and TRBJ1-1; TRBD1 matches 10 bases. Germline CDR1 and CDR2: MNHGY and SAAAGT. The V segment lost 2 bases and the J segment 5 bases; nucleotides outside the gene matches: 8. The CDR3 runs 16 residues. The CDR3 region is CASSYLQGQGETEAFF. The DNA of the CDR3 is TGTGCCAGCAGTTACCTACAAGGACAGGGGGAGACTGAAGCTTTCTTT.

The rearrangement links TRBV30 to TRBJ2-7; D remains unclear. Germline V CDR1 and CDR2: GTSNPN, SVGIG (reference sequence). V dropped 2 bases and J dropped 0 bases, with 5 bases sitting between them. The CDR3 is 12 residues long. The CDR3 DNA follows: TGTGCCTGGAGTCTGAGCTCCTACGAGCAGTACTTC. This codes for CAWSLSSYEQYF.

This chain joins TRBV28 and TRBJ2-5; D call uncertain. In germline, CDR1 is MDHEN, CDR2 SYDVKM. The CDR3 has 12 residues. Trimming took off 8 bases at V and 13 bases at J, with 20 bases between the two ends. The CDR3 loop is CASGRGSEVPYF. In DNA, the CDR3 is TGTGCCAGCGGCCGCGGCTCCGAGGTACCGTACTTC.

This clone was seen just once. This chain links TRBV28 with TRBJ2-3; D may match TRBD1 or TRBD2 (6 bases each). The CDR3 totals 13 residues. V lost 3 bases and J lost 5, with 9 bases in between. Germline V CDR1 and CDR2: MDHEN, SYDVKM. The CDR3 here is CASSLGGKDTQYF. DNA for the CDR3: TGTGCCAGCAGTTTGGGGGGCAAAGATACGCAGTATTTT.

This chain connects TRBV5-1 to TRBJ2-1; TRBD2 matches at 7 bases. With 6 bases clipped from V and 0 bases from J, the junction kept 6 bases outside the gene matches. CDR1 is SGHRS and CDR2 is YFSETQ in the germline V gene. The CDR3 consists of 15 residues. CDR3 DNA: TGCGCCAGCACCCAGGGCGGGAGCTCCTACAATGAGCAGTTCTTC. This codes for CASTQGGSSYNEQFF.

This chain joins TRBV10-2 and TRBJ2-2; 12 positions match TRBD2. Trimming removed 6 bases from V and 4 bases from J; junction bases left unmatched: 6. This CDR3 has 16 amino acids. Germline assignment: CDR1 WSHSY and CDR2 SAAADI. The CDR3 DNA is TGCGCCAGCAGAAGGACTAGCGGGACCCTCACCGGGGAGCTGTTTTTT. Its protein product is CASRRTSGTLTGELFF.

The rearrangement links TRBV5-4 to TRBJ2-5; TRBD2 agrees at 8 bases. Germline V gene sequence: CDR1 SGHNT, CDR2 YYREEE (reference sequence). The ends lost 4 bases at V and 2 bases at J; junction bases unmatched: 10. CDR3 size: 16 residues. Here the CDR3 reads CASSPRSGGRQETQYF. In nucleotides, the CDR3 is TGTGCCAGCAGCCCGCGCTCGGGGGGGCGGCAAGAGACCCAGTACTTC. Filled out from reference TRBV5-4 and TRBJ2-5, the complete variable domain reads ETGVTQSPTHLIKTRGQQVTLRCSSQSGHNTVSWYQQALGQGPQFIFQYYREEENGRGNFPPRFSGLQFPNYSSELNVNALELDDSALYLCASSPRSGGRQETQYFGPGTRLLVL.

V usage is TRBV27 and J usage is TRBJ1-2, with 7 bases fitting TRBD1. CDR1 MNHEY and CDR2 SMNVEV come from the germline V gene (reference sequence). V shed 4 bases, J shed 8 bases, and the junction held 10 bases outside the gene matches. This CDR3 comprises 14 residues. Here the CDR3 reads CASSSPDRERGYTF. CDR3 in DNA: TGTGCCAGCAGTTCCCCAGACAGGGAGAGGGGCTACACCTTC.

The chain combines TRBV2 with TRBJ2-2, with a possible D match to TRBD1 (5 bases). The V end was cut by 10 bases, the J end by 1 base, with 13 bases between. The V gene's germline CDR1 is SNHLY and CDR2 FYNNEI. This CDR3 has 14 amino acids. CDR3 in amino acids: CATYRTGNTGELFF. The CDR3 region has the DNA TGTGCCACTTATCGAACAGGGAACACCGGGGAGCTGTTTTTT.

The rearrangement uses TRBV28 and TRBJ2-7, with 12 bases that match TRBD2. J was trimmed by 6 bases and V by 6 bases; bases with no gene match: 3. The V gene's germline CDR1 is MDHEN and CDR2 SYDVKM. The CDR3 loop spans 13 amino acids. The CDR3 sequence: CASRTSGSSEQYF. The CDR3 nucleotides read TGTGCCAGCAGGACTAGCGGGAGTAGCGAGCAGTACTTC.

The J gene is TRBJ1-2, the V gene TRBV6-1, with D perhaps TRBD1 (5 bases). The germline V and J ends were trimmed by 1 base and 3 bases, with 12 bases remaining between them. The CDR3 has 15 residues. The germline CDR1 and CDR2 sequences are MNHNS and SASEGT. The chain's CDR3 is CASSEGPGQYYGYTF. CDR3 in DNA: TGTGCCAGCAGTGAAGGTCCCGGACAATACTATGGCTACACCTTC.

This chain joins TRBV5-1 and TRBJ1-1, with 7 bases identical to TRBD1. V trimming: 4 bases; J trimming: 6 bases; junction bases outside the gene matches: 9. Germline CDR1 reads SGHRS; CDR2 reads YFSETQ. The CDR3 length is 14 residues. CDR3 loop: CASSRTSTGSEAFF. The CDR3 DNA is TGCGCCAGCAGCCGCACCTCGACAGGGTCTGAAGCTTTCTTT.

This chain joins TRBV5-1 and TRBJ2-7; D is tentatively TRBD1 or TRBD2 (6 bases each). V was cut by 0 bases and J by 2 bases, with 9 bases left in between. The germline V gene has CDR1 SGHRS and CDR2 YFSETQ. The CDR3 totals 14 residues. CDR3 sequence reads: CASSLEEGAYEQYF. The CDR3 nucleotides are TGCGCCAGCAGCTTGGAGGAGGGGGCCTACGAGCAGTACTTC.

With regard to this clone: Other nucleotide sequences in the sample specify the same CDR3. This chain joins TRBV7-9 and TRBJ2-2, with unresolved D. V lost 3 bases, J lost 1 base, and 6 bases lay in between. CDR1 and CDR2 from the germline V gene are SEHNR and FQNEAQ (reference sequence). This CDR3 has 14 residues. The CDR3 loop reads CASSFGLNTGELFF. The CDR3 nucleotides read TGTGCCAGCAGCTTCGGGCTGAACACCGGGGAGCTGTTTTTT.

The chain carries TRBV7-2 and TRBJ2-5; TRBD1 is a possible D gene (6 bases). Trimming removed 5 bases at V and 6 bases at J, with 13 bases between. CDR3 size: 13 residues. Germline V gene sequence: CDR1 SGHTA, CDR2 FQGNSA. The CDR3 region is CASSPHRVQTQYF. The CDR3 coding sequence is TGTGCCAGCAGCCCCCACAGGGTCCAGACCCAGTACTTC.

This clone was seen a single time. The rearrangement links TRBV28 to TRBJ2-1; 8 bases match TRBD1. The CDR3 loop spans 17 amino acids. Germline trimming cut 6 bases from V and 5 bases from J; bases unmatched to any gene: 15. The germline CDR1 and CDR2 sequences are MDHEN and SYDVKM. In DNA form, the CDR3 reads TGTGCCAGCAGCCCGTCAGCAGGACAGGGTCACCACAATGAGCAGTTCTTC. Translated, it gives CASSPSAGQGHHNEQFF.